Detailed here is one T cell receptor beta chain. This entry belongs to a study of blood T cell repertoires in COVID-19. The V and J ends lost 3 bases and 0 bases respectively, with 6 bases between them. Germline V gene lookup returns CDR1 KGHSH and CDR2 LQKENI. The CDR3 spans 14 residues. In the original workflow: Estimation of nucleated cell counts relied on the amplification of reference gene primers. Clones were sequenced by immunoSEQ multiplex PCR, and TCRdb holds only the in-frame ones, with some missing. That table gives V, J and clone size, and the DNA gave D and trimming. Counted here are fewer than 40,000 clones, almost 85% occurring once; the ten biggest clones make up roughly 9.9%.

V gene TRBV18 combines with J gene TRBJ1-3; D remains ambiguous. This receptor was obtained from a human donor in a cohort sampled during active COVID-19. Sequenced input: peripheral blood. CDR3 coding DNA: TGTGCCAGCTCACCTTCCGTCTCTGGAAACACCATATATTTT. It translates to CASSPSVSGNTIYF.